This T cell receptor beta chain was documented in a study of post-analysis software for immune sequencing data. Unique molecular identifiers had been added to the TCR beta cDNA libraries. Researchers reported a few hundred thousand cDNA molecules coming from approximately 0.95 to 9.8 million T cells. TCRdb ran MiXCR on the PCR reads and lists one entry per CDR3 protein. This table holds some 700,000 distinct CDR3 sequences, around 60% found once. General study points: Normalized Chao1 diversity in multiple sclerosis patients fell significantly below that of controls. Relative to controls, patients had about 5 TRBV segments at higher frequency, with TRBV5-6, TRBV5-1 and TRBV20-1 among these.

The CDR3 contains 13 residues. V was pared by 2 bases and J by 3 bases, with 11 bases between. Per the germline V gene, CDR1 is DFQATT and CDR2 is SNEGSKA (reference sequence). To note about this clonotype: The antigen is unknown.

This sequence joins TRBV20-1 and TRBJ2-7, with D possibly TRBD1 on 5 matching bases. The sequenced sample consisted of blood. The receptor comes from a girl aged 2-10 years with multiple sclerosis. The CDR3 loop reads CSARQGWGYEQYF. For the CDR3, the DNA is TGCAGTGCTAGACAGGGTTGGGGCTACGAGCAGTACTTC.